A selection of T cell receptor beta chains follows, all from one sample in a study of blood T cell repertoires in COVID-19. The repertoire was sequenced with immunoSEQ multiplex PCR; TCRdb's copy has only in-frame clones and lacks some. Seen here are about 68,000 clones, 70% to 90% observed once, and the top ten hold about 8%. Sequenced: peripheral blood. These receptors were taken from a man aged 25 to 40 with acute or convalescent COVID-19. Each CDR3 is given with its conserved first and last residue. D genes are given only for firm matches. Clone size, where shown, is once, few, many, or a class for clones that have expanded.

TRBV9	.	TRBD1	TRBJ2-5	CASSRGTGKETQYF	TGTGCCAGCAGCAGGGGGACAGGCAAAGAGACCCAGTACTTC
TRBV5-1	.	.	TRBJ2-7	CATSLGGLTYEQYF	TGCGCCACCTCCTTGGGGGGGCTTACCTACGAGCAGTACTTC
TRBV28	.	TRBD2	TRBJ2-7	CASRPGLAGVVEQYF	TGTGCCAGCAGGCCGGGACTAGCGGGAGTCGTCGAGCAGTACTTC
TRBV7-9	.	TRBD2	TRBJ2-1	CATISLRESDNEQFF	TGTGCCACCATTTCTCTGCGGGAGAGTGACAATGAGCAGTTCTTC
TRBV6-2/TRBV6-3	.	TRBD2	TRBJ2-2	CASSYGQGLAGAGELFF	TGTGCCAGCAGTTACGGACAGGGACTAGCGGGAGCCGGGGAGCTGTTTTTT
TRBV19	.	TRBD1	TRBJ1-5	CASKGALWNNQPQHF	TGTGCCAGTAAGGGGGCCCTCTGGAACAATCAGCCCCAGCATTTT
TRBV19	.	TRBD1	TRBJ2-5	CASSRQGNRETQYF	TGTGCCAGTAGTAGACAGGGAAATCGAGAGACCCAGTACTTC
TRBV6-6	.	.	TRBJ2-3	CASSYSKQPDTQYF	TGTGCCAGCAGTTACTCGAAACAGCCAGATACGCAGTATTTT
TRBV9	.	TRBD2	TRBJ2-1	CASSPRLAAYNEQFF	TGTGCCAGCAGCCCAAGACTAGCGGCCTACAATGAGCAGTTCTTC
TRBV4-1	.	.	TRBJ2-3	CASSQGSRWAPTDTQYF	TGCGCCAGCAGCCAAGGATCCCGCTGGGCCCCCACAGATACGCAGTATTTT
TRBV7-9	.	TRBD2	TRBJ2-2	CASSRHSGRPGTGELFF	TGTGCCAGCAGCCGTCATAGCGGGAGGCCTGGCACCGGGGAGCTGTTTTTT
TRBV4-2	.	.	TRBJ2-7	CASSQGEGRGQRGYEQYF	TGTGCCAGCAGCCAAGGGGAGGGCAGGGGCCAGCGGGGCTACGAGCAGTACTTC
TRBV28	.	.	TRBJ2-7	CASSPVRGGIYEQYF	TGTGCCAGCAGTCCGGTAAGGGGGGGAATCTACGAGCAGTACTTC
TRBV28	.	.	TRBJ2-4	CATKDRAKNIQYF	TGTGCCACTAAAGACAGGGCCAAAAACATTCAGTACTTC
TRBV30	.	TRBD1	TRBJ2-2	CASLRGQGSTGELFF	TGTGCCTCCCTCAGGGGACAGGGTAGCACCGGGGAGCTGTTTTTT
TRBV6-6	.	TRBD1	TRBJ1-2	CASSPGTGGYGYTF	TGTGCCAGCAGTCCCGGGACAGGGGGCTATGGCTACACCTTC
TRBV28	.	.	TRBJ2-7	CASSGAVAPYEQYF	TGTGCCAGCAGTGGAGCGGTAGCCCCCTACGAGCAGTACTTC
TRBV6-5	once	.	TRBJ2-5	CASSYYKQGTQYF	TGTGCCAGCAGTTACTATAAACAGGGCACCCAGTACTTC
TRBV19	.	TRBD2	TRBJ2-1	CASSRLGLAEYNEQFF	TGTGCCAGTAGCCGTCTGGGACTAGCAGAATACAATGAGCAGTTCTTC
TRBV12-3/TRBV12-4	.	.	TRBJ1-1	CASSGTENTEAFF	TGTGCCAGCTCCGGTACAGAGAACACTGAAGCTTTCTTT
TRBV20-1	.	.	TRBJ2-7	CSASFREQYF	TGCAGTGCTAGCTTTCGGGAGCAGTACTTC
TRBV7-9	.	.	TRBJ2-1	CASSALVEGVNEQFF	TGTGCCAGCAGCGCGCTGGTTGAGGGAGTAAATGAGCAGTTCTTC
TRBV7-9	few	.	TRBJ1-4	CASSPRGSTHEKLFF	TGTGCCAGCAGCCCTCGGGGGTCCACGCATGAAAAACTGTTTTTT
TRBV29-1	.	.	TRBJ1-1	CSVSGGFRATEAFF	TGCAGCGTGTCCGGGGGATTCCGTGCCACTGAAGCTTTCTTT
TRBV15	.	.	TRBJ2-5	CATSRDITSYQETQYF	TGTGCCACCAGCAGAGATATTACGAGCTATCAAGAGACCCAGTACTTC
TRBV12-3/TRBV12-4	.	TRBD1	TRBJ1-4	CASSRTGGEKLFF	TGTGCCAGCAGCCGGACAGGAGGTGAAAAACTGTTTTTT
TRBV5-1	.	.	TRBJ2-1	CASSSTQGNEQFF	TGCGCCAGCAGCTCCACCCAGGGCAATGAGCAGTTCTTC
TRBV4-3	.	TRBD2	TRBJ2-1	CASSQEFSAGTEQFF	TGCGCCAGCAGCCAAGAGTTTTCAGCGGGAACCGAGCAGTTCTTC
TRBV9	.	.	TRBJ2-3	CASSPDRIRTDTQYF	TGTGCCAGCAGCCCGGACAGAATTCGGACAGATACGCAGTATTTT
TRBV5-1	.	TRBD1	TRBJ2-5	CASSFAGGETQYF	TGCGCCAGCAGCTTTGCAGGGGGCGAGACCCAGTACTTC
TRBV3-1/TRBV3-2	.	TRBD1	TRBJ1-3	CASSRGTGSSENTIYF	TGTGCCAGCAGCCGCGGGACAGGGTCTTCCGAAAACACCATATATTTT
TRBV2	.	TRBD1	TRBJ2-7	CASSAGQTYEQYF	TGTGCCAGCAGTGCGGGACAGACCTACGAGCAGTACTTC
TRBV5-6	.	TRBD2	TRBJ2-7	CASSSPASTSGSNGEYF	TGTGCCAGCAGCTCCCCGGCTTCCACTAGCGGGAGTAACGGAGAGTACTTC
TRBV2	.	.	TRBJ1-1	CASRFRGWNTEAFF	TGTGCCAGCAGGTTTCGGGGTTGGAACACTGAAGCTTTCTTT
TRBV6-1	.	TRBD2	TRBJ2-7	CASSEVGWGERETCEQYF	TGTGCCAGCAGTGAAGTGGGATGGGGAGAGCGGGAGACGTGCGAGCAGTACTTC
TRBV7-8	few	.	TRBJ2-7	CASSSNDNYEQYF	TGTGCCAGCAGCTCAAATGACAACTACGAGCAGTACTTC